The sequence of this T cell receptor (beta chain) was determined in a study of blood T cell repertoires in COVID-19. In the study overall: Material from acute and convalescent COVID-19 was sourced from the United States, Italy and Spain.

V gave up 4 bases and J gave up 2 bases, with 15 bases separating them. From germline, CDR1 is LNHDA and CDR2 SQIVND (reference sequence). The CDR3 has 15 residues. Data came from immunoSEQ multiplex PCR; TCRdb stores just in-frame clones and leaves some out. The sample records approximately 190,000 clones, under 90% being singletons. The TCR sequence derives from a man aged 30-40 years with active or convalescent COVID-19. The chain is built from TRBV19 and TRBJ2-7; possible D gene TRBD1, 6 bases. Sequenced material: peripheral blood. CDR3 sequence: CASSRIGGSAYEQYF. The DNA for the CDR3 is TGTGCCAGTAGTAGGATAGGGGGAAGCGCCTACGAGCAGTACTTC.